The source of this TCR beta chain is a study of molecular identifiers for immune sequencing clone quantification. About the research overall: In replicates, RNA from approximately 22,000 or 94,000 naive CD8 cells was divided five ways and four parts were sequenced.

This clonotype was counted ten times or more. From the PCR reads, TCRdb called clonotypes with MiXCR, one entry per CDR3 protein. The repertoire includes tens of thousands of distinct CDR3 sequences, around 20% of them detected once, and approximately 6.4% sits in the top ten. Material for sequencing was naive CD8+ T cells from blood, with Jurkat cell RNA spiked in. Subset noted: FACS-sorted CD8+CD4-CCR7+CD45RA+ naive T cells. The TCR originated in a human donor in good health. Some libraries in this study had Jurkat cell RNA spiked in.

CDR3 nucleotides: TGTGCCACCAGGACTAGCGGTAGCTCCTACAATGAGCAGTTCTTC. Protein: CATRTSGSSYNEQFF. V and J are TRBV28 and TRBJ2-1; 10 nucleotides match TRBD2. Losses at the gene ends were 10 bases for V and 0 bases for J; bases not matched to a gene: 6. Germline V gene sequence: CDR1 MDHEN, CDR2 SYDVKM. The CDR3 runs to 15 residues.